Here is one T cell receptor (beta chain) with its context. Its specificity is not known. Germline V gives CDR1 SGHTA, CDR2 FQGNSA. V lost 2 bases, J lost 0 bases, and 8 bases lay in between. This CDR3 is built from 16 residues. The PCR ran on 60 Vbeta and 13 Jbeta primers. Some clones are missing from TCRdb's copy, which holds only in-frame ones; the method was immunoSEQ multiplex PCR. The data contain roughly 180,000 clones, 65% to 80% of them singletons. The data were obtained in a study of cytomegalovirus exposure and HLA in healthy donors. Broader study findings: Later analysis suggested links between common viral pathogens and several top significant clusters.

While unrecorded immune exposures were likely, the donors were nominally healthy when sampled. V gene TRBV7-2 combines with J gene TRBJ1-6; D is unresolved. The source of this sequence is a woman under 40 in good health and CMV-seropositive. Sequences were obtained from PBMCs. This CDR3 reads CASSLSFLSYNSPLHF. The CDR3 nucleotides are TGTGCCAGCAGCTTATCTTTTCTCTCCTATAATTCACCCCTCCACTTT. The full variable domain, in which reference TRBV7-2 and TRBJ1-6 provide the parts outside the CDR3, is GAGVSQSPSNKVTEKGKDVELRCDPISGHTALYWYRQSLGQGLEFLIYFQGNSAPDKSGLPSDRFSAERTGGSVSTLTIQRTQQEDSAVYLCASSLSFLSYNSPLHFGNGTRLTVT.